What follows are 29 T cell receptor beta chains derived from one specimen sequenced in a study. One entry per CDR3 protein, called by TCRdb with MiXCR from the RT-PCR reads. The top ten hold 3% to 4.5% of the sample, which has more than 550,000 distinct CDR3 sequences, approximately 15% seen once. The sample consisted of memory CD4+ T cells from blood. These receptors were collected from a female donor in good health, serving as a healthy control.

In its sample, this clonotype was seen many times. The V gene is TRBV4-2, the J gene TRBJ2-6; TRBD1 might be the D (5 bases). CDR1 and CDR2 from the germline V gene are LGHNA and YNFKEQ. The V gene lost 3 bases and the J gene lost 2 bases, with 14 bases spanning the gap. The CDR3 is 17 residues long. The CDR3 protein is CASSQTDSQPGANVLTF. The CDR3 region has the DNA TGTGCCAGCAGCCAGACAGACAGTCAGCCTGGGGCCAACGTCCTGACTTTC.

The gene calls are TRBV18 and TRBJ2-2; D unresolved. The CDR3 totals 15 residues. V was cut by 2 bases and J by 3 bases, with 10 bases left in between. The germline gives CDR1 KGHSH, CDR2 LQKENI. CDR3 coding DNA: TGTGCCAGCTCACCAGTCGTAGGGTACACCGGGGAGCTGTTTTTT. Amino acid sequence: CASSPVVGYTGELFF.

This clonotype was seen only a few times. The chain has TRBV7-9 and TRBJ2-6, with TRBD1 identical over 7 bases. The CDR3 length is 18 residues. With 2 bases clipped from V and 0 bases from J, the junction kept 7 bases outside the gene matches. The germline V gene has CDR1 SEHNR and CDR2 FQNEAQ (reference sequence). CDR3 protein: CASSLLTGASSGANVLTF. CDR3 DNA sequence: TGTGCCAGCAGCTTACTTACAGGGGCCAGCTCTGGGGCCAACGTCCTGACTTTC.

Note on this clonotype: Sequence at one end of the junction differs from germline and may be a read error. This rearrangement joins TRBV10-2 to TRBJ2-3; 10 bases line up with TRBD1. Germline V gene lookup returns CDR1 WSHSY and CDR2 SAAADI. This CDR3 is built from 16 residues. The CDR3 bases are TGCGCCAGCAGCCGGGACAGGGGAATGGTCGCAGATGCGCAGTATTTT. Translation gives CASSRDRGMVADAQYF.

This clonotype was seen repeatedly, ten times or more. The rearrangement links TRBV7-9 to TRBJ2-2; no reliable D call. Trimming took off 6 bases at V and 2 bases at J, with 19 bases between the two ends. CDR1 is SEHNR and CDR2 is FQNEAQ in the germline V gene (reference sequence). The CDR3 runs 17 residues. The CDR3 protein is CASSFGPPQQNTGELFF. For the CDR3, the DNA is TGTGCCAGCAGTTTTGGGCCGCCGCAACAAAACACCGGGGAGCTGTTTTTT.

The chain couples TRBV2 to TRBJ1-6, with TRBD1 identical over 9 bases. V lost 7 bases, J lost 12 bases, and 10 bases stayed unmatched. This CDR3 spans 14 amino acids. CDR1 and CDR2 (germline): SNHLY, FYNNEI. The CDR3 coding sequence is TGTGCCAGCACCTCAGGACAGGGGAAGGGACCCCTCCACTTT. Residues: CASTSGQGKGPLHF.

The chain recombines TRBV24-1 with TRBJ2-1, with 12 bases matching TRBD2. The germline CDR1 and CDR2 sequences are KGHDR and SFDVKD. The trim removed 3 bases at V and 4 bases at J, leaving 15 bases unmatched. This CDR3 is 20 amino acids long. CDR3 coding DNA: TGTGCCACCAGTGATCCTAGTTTGGGTAGACTAGCGGGGGATTACAATGAGCAGTTCTTC. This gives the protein CATSDPSLGRLAGDYNEQFF.

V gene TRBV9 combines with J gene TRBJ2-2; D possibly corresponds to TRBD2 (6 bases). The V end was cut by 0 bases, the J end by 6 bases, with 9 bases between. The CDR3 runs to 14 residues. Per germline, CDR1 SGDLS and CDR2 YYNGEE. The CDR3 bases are TGTGCCAGCAGCGTAGTTCCGGGGGCCGGGGAGCTGTTTTTT. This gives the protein CASSVVPGAGELFF.

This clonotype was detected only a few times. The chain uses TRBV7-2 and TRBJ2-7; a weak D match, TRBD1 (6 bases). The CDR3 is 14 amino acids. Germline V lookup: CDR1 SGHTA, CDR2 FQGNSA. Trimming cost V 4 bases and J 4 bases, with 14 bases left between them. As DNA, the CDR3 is TGTGCCAGCAGCTCCCACAGGGACCTTTACGAGCAGTACTTC. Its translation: CASSSHRDLYEQYF.

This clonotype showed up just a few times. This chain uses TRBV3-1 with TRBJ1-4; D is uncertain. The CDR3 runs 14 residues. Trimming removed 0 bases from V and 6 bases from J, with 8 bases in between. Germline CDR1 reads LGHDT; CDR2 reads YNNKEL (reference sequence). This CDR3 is CASSQDRAYEKLFF. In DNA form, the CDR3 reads TGTGCCAGCAGCCAAGATAGGGCTTATGAAAAACTGTTTTTT.

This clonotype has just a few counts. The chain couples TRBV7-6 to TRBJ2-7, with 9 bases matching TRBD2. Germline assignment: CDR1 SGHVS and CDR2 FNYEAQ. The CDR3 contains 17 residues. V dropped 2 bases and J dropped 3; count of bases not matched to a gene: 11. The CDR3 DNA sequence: TGTGCCAGCAGCTTAACCCGGCCTAGCGGGACTCTCTACGAGCAGTACTTC. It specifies CASSLTRPSGTLYEQYF. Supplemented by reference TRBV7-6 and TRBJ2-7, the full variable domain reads GAGVSQSPRYKVTKRGQDVALRCDPISGHVSLYWYRQALGQGPEFLTYFNYEAQQDKSGLPNDRFSAERPEGSISTLTIQRTEQRDSAMYRCASSLTRPSGTLYEQYFGPGTRLTVT.

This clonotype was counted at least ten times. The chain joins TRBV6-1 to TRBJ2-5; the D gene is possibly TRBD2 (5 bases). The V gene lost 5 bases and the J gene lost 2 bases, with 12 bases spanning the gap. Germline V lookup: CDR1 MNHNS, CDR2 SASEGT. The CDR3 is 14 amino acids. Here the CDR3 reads CASSLLVVQETQYF. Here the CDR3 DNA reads TGTGCCAGCAGTTTACTAGTGGTACAAGAGACCCAGTACTTC.

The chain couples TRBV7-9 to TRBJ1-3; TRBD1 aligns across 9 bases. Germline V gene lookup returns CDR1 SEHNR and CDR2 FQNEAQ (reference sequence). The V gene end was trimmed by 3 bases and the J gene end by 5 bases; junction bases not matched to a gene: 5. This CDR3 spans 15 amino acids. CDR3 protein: CASSFGTGSRNTIYF. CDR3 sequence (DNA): TGTGCCAGCAGCTTCGGGACAGGGTCGAGAAACACCATATATTTT.

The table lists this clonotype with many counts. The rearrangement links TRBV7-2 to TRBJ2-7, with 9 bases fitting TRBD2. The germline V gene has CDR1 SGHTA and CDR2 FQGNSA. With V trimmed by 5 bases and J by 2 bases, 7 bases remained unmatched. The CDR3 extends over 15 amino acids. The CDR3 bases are TGTGCCAGCAGCGTCAGCAGCGGGAGGACCTACGAGCAGTACTTC. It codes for CASSVSSGRTYEQYF.

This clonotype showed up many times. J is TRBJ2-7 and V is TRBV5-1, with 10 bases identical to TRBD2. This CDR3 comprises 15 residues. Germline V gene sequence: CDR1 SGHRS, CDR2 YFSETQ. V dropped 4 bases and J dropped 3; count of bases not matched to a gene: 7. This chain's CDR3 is CASSIAGTSVYEQYF. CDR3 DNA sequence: TGCGCCAGCAGCATTGCCGGGACTAGCGTCTACGAGCAGTACTTC.

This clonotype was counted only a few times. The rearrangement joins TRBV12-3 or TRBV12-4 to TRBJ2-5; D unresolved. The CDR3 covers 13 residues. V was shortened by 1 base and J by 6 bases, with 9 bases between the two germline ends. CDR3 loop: CASSLENLKTQYF. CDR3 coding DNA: TGTGCCAGCAGTTTAGAGAACTTAAAGACCCAGTACTTC.

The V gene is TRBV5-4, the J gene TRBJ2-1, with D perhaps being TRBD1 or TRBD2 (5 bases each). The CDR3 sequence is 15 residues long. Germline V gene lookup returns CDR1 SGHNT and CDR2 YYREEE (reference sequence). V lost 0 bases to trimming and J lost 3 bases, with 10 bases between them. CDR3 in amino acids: CASSLGGNDYNEQFF. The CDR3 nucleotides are TGTGCCAGCAGCTTGGGGGGGAACGACTACAATGAGCAGTTCTTC.

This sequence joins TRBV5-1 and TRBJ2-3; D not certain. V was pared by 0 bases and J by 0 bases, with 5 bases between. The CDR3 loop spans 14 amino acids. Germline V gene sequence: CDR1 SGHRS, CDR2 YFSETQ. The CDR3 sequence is CASSLVTSTDTQYF. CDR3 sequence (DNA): TGCGCCAGCAGCTTGGTGACCAGCACAGATACGCAGTATTTT.

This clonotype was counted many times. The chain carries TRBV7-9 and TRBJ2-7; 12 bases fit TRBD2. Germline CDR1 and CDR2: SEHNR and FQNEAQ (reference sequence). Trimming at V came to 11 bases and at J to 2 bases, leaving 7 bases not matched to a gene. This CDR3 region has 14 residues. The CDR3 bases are TGTGCCTGCCGGACTAGCGGGGACACCTACGAGCAGTACTTC. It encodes CACRTSGDTYEQYF.

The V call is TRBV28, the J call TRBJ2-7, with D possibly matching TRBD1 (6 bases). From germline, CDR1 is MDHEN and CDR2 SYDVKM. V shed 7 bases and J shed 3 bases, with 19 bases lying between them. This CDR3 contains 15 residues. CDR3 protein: CASTLLTQGNYEQYF. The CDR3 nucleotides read TGTGCCAGCACCCTCCTCACACAGGGTAACTACGAGCAGTACTTC.

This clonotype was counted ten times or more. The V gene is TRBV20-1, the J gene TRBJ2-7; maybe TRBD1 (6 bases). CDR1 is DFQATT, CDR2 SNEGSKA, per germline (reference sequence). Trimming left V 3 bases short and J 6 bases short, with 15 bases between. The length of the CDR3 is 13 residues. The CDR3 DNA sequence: TGCAGTGCTAGTGGGGGCTTTGGGGTCGAGCAGTACTTC. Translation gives CSASGGFGVEQYF.

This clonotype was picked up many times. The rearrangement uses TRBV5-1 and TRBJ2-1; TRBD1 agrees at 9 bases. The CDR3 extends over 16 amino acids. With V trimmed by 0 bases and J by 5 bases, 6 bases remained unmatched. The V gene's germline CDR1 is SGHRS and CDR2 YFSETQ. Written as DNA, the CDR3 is TGCGCCAGCAGCTTGGTTGCGGGACAGGGTGACAATGAGCAGTTCTTC. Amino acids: CASSLVAGQGDNEQFF.

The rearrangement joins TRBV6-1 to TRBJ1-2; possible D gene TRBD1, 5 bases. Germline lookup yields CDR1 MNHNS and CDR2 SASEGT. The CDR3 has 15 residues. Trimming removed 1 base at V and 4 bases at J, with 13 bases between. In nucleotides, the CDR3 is TGTGCCAGCAGTGAAGGGACACCTACATTCTATGGCTACACCTTC. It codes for CASSEGTPTFYGYTF.

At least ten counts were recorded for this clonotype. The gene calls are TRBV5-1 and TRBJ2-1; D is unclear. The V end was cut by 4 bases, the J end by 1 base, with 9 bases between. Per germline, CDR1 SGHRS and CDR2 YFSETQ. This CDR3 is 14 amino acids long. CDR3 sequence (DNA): TGCGCCAGCAGCCTGACTCAATCCTACAATGAGCAGTTCTTC. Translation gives CASSLTQSYNEQFF. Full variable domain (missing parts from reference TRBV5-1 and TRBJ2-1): KAGVTQTPRYLIKTRGQQVTLSCSPISGHRSVSWYQQTPGQGLQFLFEYFSETQRNKGNFPGRFSGRQFSNSRSEMNVSTLELGDSALYLCASSLTQSYNEQFFGPGTRLTVL.

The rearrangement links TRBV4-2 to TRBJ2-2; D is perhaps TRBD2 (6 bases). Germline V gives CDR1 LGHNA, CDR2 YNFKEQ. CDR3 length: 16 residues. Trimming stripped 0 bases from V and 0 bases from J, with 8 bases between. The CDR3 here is CASSQDIAANTGELFF. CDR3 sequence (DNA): TGTGCCAGCAGCCAAGATATAGCGGCGAACACCGGGGAGCTGTTTTTT.

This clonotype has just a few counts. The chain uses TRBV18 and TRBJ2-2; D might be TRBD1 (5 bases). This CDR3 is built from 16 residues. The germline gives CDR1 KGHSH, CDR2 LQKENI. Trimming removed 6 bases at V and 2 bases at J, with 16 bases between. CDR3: CASSPQTVTNTGELFF. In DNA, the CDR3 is TGTGCCAGCTCCCCTCAGACAGTCACCAACACCGGGGAGCTGTTTTTT.

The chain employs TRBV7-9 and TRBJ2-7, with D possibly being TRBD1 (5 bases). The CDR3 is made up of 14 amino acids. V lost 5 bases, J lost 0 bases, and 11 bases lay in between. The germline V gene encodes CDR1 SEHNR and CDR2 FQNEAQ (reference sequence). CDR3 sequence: CASSPQTVSYEQYF. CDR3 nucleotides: TGTGCCAGCAGCCCGCAGACAGTCTCCTACGAGCAGTACTTC.

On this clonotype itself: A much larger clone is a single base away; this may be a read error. CDR3 loop: CASRTNEKLFF. The CDR3, as DNA: TGTGCCAGCAGAACTAATGAAAAACTGTTTTTT. V is TRBV28 and J is TRBJ1-4, with D unclear. V was trimmed by 6 bases and J by 1 base, leaving 0 bases between them. CDR3 length equals 11 residues. CDR1 and CDR2 (germline): MDHEN, SYDVKM.

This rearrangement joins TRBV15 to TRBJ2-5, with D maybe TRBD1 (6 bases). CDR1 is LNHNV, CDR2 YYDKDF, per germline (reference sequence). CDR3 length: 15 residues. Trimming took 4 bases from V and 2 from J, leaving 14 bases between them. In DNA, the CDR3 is TGTGCCACCAGCACAGGGGTGGGGGAACAAGAGACCCAGTACTTC. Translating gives CATSTGVGEQETQYF.